A single TCR beta chain is shown here with its context. The antigen remains unidentified. This sample is part of a study of cytomegalovirus exposure and HLA in healthy donors. Points from the study as a whole: Follow-up analysis later connected one missense variant in DCLRE1C with trimming of TCR beta V- and J-genes. The study labeled 170 or so TCR beta chains cytomegalovirus-associated.

Trimming pared 1 base from V and 2 bases from J, leaving 13 bases between. Germline V gene lookup returns CDR1 SGDLS and CDR2 YYNGEE. The CDR3 spans 15 residues. Researchers ran the PCR with 60 Vbeta and 13 Jbeta primers. The table came from immunoSEQ multiplex PCR; TCRdb's copy has only in-frame clones and leaves some out. This table holds 130,000 to 150,000 clones, over 60% found once. The source of this sequence is a male donor in good health and CMV-seropositive. Sequenced input: PBMCs. The rearrangement uses TRBV9 and TRBJ2-7; possible D gene TRBD2, 5 bases. CDR3 sequence: CASSVYPDGTYEQYF. The CDR3 region has the DNA TGTGCCAGCAGCGTATATCCGGACGGGACCTACGAGCAGTACTTC.